This TCR beta chain appears in the sequencing data of a study of T cell responses to AZD1222 COVID-19 vaccine. The length of the CDR3 is 17 residues. V was clipped by 0 bases and J by 8 bases, with 22 bases between them. CDR1 and CDR2 (germline): LNHNV, YYDKDF (reference sequence). Study-level findings and limits: Increases in Spike-specific TCR breadth and depth were seen after two AZD1222 doses. Variant regions that are unmutated are reportedly the target of nearly half of spike-specific TCRs. Donors were chiefly white British, with a greater number of females, and clonal diversity was perhaps underestimated.

On this clone itself: As yet, its antigen is unknown.

Repertoires were generated with immunoSEQ multiplex PCR, while TCRdb's copy carries only in-frame clones and drops some. The data hold roughly 120,000 clones, with 70% to 90% observed a single time. J is TRBJ1-1 and V is TRBV15; D is possibly TRBD1 (5 bases). Sequenced material: peripheral blood, taken on day 0 of AZD1222 vaccination. The TCR was taken from an adult in good health. Here the CDR3 reads CATSRDSSGTRDAEAFF. The CDR3 bases are TGTGCCACCAGCAGAGATTCGTCGGGGACGAGGGATGCCGAAGCTTTCTTT.